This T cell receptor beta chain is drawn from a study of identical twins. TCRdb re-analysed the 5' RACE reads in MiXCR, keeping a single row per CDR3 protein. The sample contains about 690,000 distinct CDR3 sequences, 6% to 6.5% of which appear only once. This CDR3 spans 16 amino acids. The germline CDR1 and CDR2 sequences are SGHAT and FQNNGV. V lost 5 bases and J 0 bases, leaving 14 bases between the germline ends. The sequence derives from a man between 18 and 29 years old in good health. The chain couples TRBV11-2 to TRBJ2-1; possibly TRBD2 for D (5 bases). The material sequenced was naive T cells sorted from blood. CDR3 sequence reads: CASSHRWESSYNEQFF. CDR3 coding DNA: TGTGCCAGCAGCCACCGGTGGGAGAGCTCCTACAATGAGCAGTTCTTC.